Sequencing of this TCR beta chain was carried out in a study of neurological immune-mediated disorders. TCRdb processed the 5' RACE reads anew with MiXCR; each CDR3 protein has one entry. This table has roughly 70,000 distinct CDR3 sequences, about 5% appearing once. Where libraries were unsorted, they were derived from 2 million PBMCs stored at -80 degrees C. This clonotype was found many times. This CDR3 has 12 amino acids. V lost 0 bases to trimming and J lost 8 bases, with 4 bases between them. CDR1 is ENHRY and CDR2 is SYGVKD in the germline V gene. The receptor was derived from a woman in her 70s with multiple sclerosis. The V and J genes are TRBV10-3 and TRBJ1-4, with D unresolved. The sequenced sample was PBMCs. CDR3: CAISESQEKLFF. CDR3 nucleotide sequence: TGTGCCATCAGTGAGTCGCAGGAAAAACTGTTTTTT.